The clone carrying this T cell receptor (beta chain) was observed a few times. Its antigen is unknown. This sample is drawn from a study of T-cell memory formation after mild COVID-19. Study observations and caveats: SARS-CoV-2 specificity was not confirmed for second-wave clones peaking on day 37. While clones contracting from day 15 to 85 were balanced between CD4 and CD8, later expanders leaned CD4+.

MiXCR, run by TCRdb on the 5' RACE reads, gives a single entry per CDR3 protein. Of 400,000 to 500,000 distinct CDR3 sequences listed, roughly 18% are singletons. Germline CDR1 reads LGHNA; CDR2 reads YSLEER. This CDR3 has 17 residues. With V trimmed by 1 base and J by 8 bases, 13 bases remained unmatched. This sequence was found in a man younger than 35 who had mild COVID-19 (a few samples of this study predate the infection). Cell type and time point are not known. V and J are TRBV4-3 and TRBJ1-5; 8 bases are shared with TRBD1. The sample consisted of PBMCs or a T cell subset sorted from them (not recorded which). The CDR3 is CASSQVWTGTLREPQHF. The CDR3 DNA sequence: TGCGCCAGCAGCCAAGTTTGGACAGGGACCCTGCGGGAGCCCCAGCATTTT.